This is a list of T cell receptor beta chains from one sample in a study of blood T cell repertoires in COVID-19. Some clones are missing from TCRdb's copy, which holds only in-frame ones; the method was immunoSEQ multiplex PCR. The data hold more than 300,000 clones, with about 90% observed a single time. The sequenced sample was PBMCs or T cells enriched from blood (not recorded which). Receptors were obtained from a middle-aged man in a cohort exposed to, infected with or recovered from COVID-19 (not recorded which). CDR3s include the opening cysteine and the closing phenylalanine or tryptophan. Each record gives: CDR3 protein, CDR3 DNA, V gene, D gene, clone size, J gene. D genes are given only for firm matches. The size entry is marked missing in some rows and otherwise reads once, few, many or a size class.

CASRTQGVHYEQYF | TGTGCCAGCAGAACACAGGGAGTCCACTACGAGCAGTACTTC | TRBV28 | - | - | TRBJ2-7
CASSTQGSYEQYF | TGTGCCAGTAGTACACAGGGGTCCTACGAGCAGTACTTC | TRBV19 | TRBD1 | once | TRBJ2-7
CASSLGTGLMNTEAFF | TGTGCCAGCAGTTTAGGGACAGGGCTTATGAACACTGAAGCTTTCTTT | TRBV28 | TRBD1 | - | TRBJ1-1
CASSLQMEKLFF | TGTGCCAGCAGCTTACAGATGGAAAAACTGTTTTTT | TRBV7-9 | - | - | TRBJ1-4
CASSRTGVGEETQYF | TGTGCCAGCAGTCGGACAGGGGTAGGGGAAGAGACCCAGTACTTC | TRBV6-5 | TRBD1 | - | TRBJ2-5
CASSLRLDTMNTEAFF | TGTGCCAGCAGTTTACGGTTGGACACAATGAACACTGAAGCTTTCTTT | TRBV28 | - | few | TRBJ1-1
CASSFSGTNEKLFF | TGTGCCAGCAGTTTTTCGGGTACTAATGAAAAACTGTTTTTT | TRBV27 | - | - | TRBJ1-4
CASTKRLAAETQYF | TGTGCCAGCACCAAACGACTAGCTGCGGAGACCCAGTACTTC | TRBV2 | TRBD2 | - | TRBJ2-5
CASSEGDRPITDTQYF | TGTGCCAGCAGTGAAGGGGACAGGCCCATCACAGATACGCAGTATTTT | TRBV2 | TRBD1 | - | TRBJ2-3
CASRLAGNQETQYF | TGTGCCAGCAGACTAGCGGGAAACCAAGAGACCCAGTACTTC | TRBV28 | TRBD2 | - | TRBJ2-5
CASSPMRIGGRANVLTF | TGTGCCAGCAGCCCGATGCGGATAGGGGGCAGGGCCAACGTCCTGACTTTC | TRBV7-9 | TRBD1 | - | TRBJ2-6
CASKLRGQGSNQPQHF | TGTGCCAGCAAACTCAGGGGTCAGGGGAGCAATCAGCCCCAGCATTTT | TRBV6-6 | - | few | TRBJ1-5
CASSARQGTEAFF | TGTGCCAGCAGCGCCAGACAGGGAACTGAAGCTTTCTTT | TRBV7-9 | TRBD1 | - | TRBJ1-1
CATRLAGVKSNEQFF | TGTGCCACCCGACTAGCGGGAGTCAAGAGTAATGAGCAGTTCTTC | TRBV27 | TRBD2 | - | TRBJ2-1
CASSTRGSGSTDTQYF | TGTGCCAGCAGCACCCGGGGTAGCGGGAGCACAGATACGCAGTATTTT | TRBV7-9 | TRBD2 | - | TRBJ2-3
CASSSNSGGTEAFF | TGTGCCAGCTCATCTAATTCAGGGGGCACTGAAGCTTTCTTT | TRBV18 | TRBD1 | - | TRBJ1-1
CASSLSSYEQYF | TGTGCCAGCAGCCTGAGCTCCTACGAGCAGTACTTC | TRBV3-1/TRBV3-2 | - | - | TRBJ2-7
CASSLPPGGPPFYEQYF | TGTGCCAGCAGTTTACCGCCAGGGGGTCCTCCTTTTTACGAGCAGTACTTC | TRBV28 | TRBD1 | - | TRBJ2-7
CASRRGTGGEKLFF | TGTGCCAGCAGACGCGGGACAGGGGGGGAAAAACTGTTTTTT | TRBV28 | TRBD1 | - | TRBJ1-4
CASSRGIGDEKLFF | TGTGCCAGCTCACGCGGGATTGGGGATGAAAAACTGTTTTTT | TRBV18 | - | - | TRBJ1-4
CAISVLGVHTQYF | TGTGCCATCAGTGTCCTCGGGGTGCATACGCAGTATTTT | TRBV10-3 | - | - | TRBJ2-3
CASHLGGDYEKLFF | TGTGCCAGCCACTTGGGGGGTGATTATGAAAAACTGTTTTTT | TRBV6-5 | - | - | TRBJ1-4
CASSQEASGRVIAYEQYF | TGTGCCAGCAGCCAGGAGGCTAGCGGGAGGGTAATAGCCTACGAGCAGTACTTC | TRBV5-4 | TRBD2 | - | TRBJ2-7
CAWSPDSGVTYEQYF | TGTGCCTGGAGCCCTGACTCGGGAGTCACCTACGAGCAGTACTTC | TRBV30 | - | - | TRBJ2-7
CASSETMNTEAFF | TGCGCCAGCAGCGAGACAATGAACACTGAAGCTTTCTTT | TRBV5-1 | - | - | TRBJ1-1
CASSDLRGNQPQHF | TGTGCCAGTTCTGACCTGAGGGGGAATCAGCCCCAGCATTTT | TRBV19 | - | - | TRBJ1-5
CASSSRQGVNNQPQHF | TGTGCCAGTAGTTCGCGACAGGGGGTTAACAATCAGCCCCAGCATTTT | TRBV19 | TRBD1 | - | TRBJ1-5
CASSLHGTGNEQFF | TGTGCCAGCAGCTTACACGGGACAGGTAATGAGCAGTTCTTC | TRBV11-2 | TRBD1 | - | TRBJ2-1
CATSGGQNSYNEQFF | TGTGCCACCAGTGGAGGACAGAACTCCTACAATGAGCAGTTCTTC | TRBV24-1 | - | few | TRBJ2-1
CATNRGGNQPQHF | TGTGCCACCAACCGGGGGGGCAATCAGCCCCAGCATTTT | TRBV19 | - | - | TRBJ1-5
CASSLTGEANVLTF | TGTGCCAGCTCACTGACAGGGGAGGCCAACGTCCTGACTTTC | TRBV18 | TRBD1 | once | TRBJ2-6
CASSKQGASYNSPLHF | TGTGCCAGCAGCAAACAGGGGGCCTCCTATAATTCACCCCTCCACTTT | TRBV11-2 | TRBD1 | - | TRBJ1-6
CASSQGANTGELFF | TGTGCCAGCAGTCAGGGGGCAAACACCGGGGAGCTGTTTTTT | TRBV6-2/TRBV6-3 | TRBD1 | - | TRBJ2-2
CASTGTANTGELFF | TGTGCCAGCACCGGGACAGCGAACACCGGGGAGCTGTTTTTT | TRBV3-1/TRBV3-2 | TRBD1 | - | TRBJ2-2
CASSEFSRTGGGYTF | TGTGCCAGCAGTGAATTCTCCCGGACAGGGGGTGGGTACACCTTC | TRBV2 | TRBD1 | - | TRBJ1-2
CASSESGSNQPQHF | TGCGCCAGCAGCGAATCAGGGTCCAATCAGCCCCAGCATTTT | TRBV5-1 | - | - | TRBJ1-5
CASSQVSINEQFF | TGTGCCAGCAGCCAAGTTAGCATTAATGAGCAGTTCTTC | TRBV3-1/TRBV3-2 | - | - | TRBJ2-1
CASSLRDRGNEQFF | TGTGCCAGCAGCTTAAGGGACAGGGGCAATGAGCAGTTCTTC | TRBV11-3 | TRBD1 | - | TRBJ2-1
CASSQAASGIQYF | TGCGCCAGCAGCCAAGCCGCTAGCGGGATCCAGTACTTC | TRBV4-1 | TRBD2 | - | TRBJ2-5
CASSLFSGAGNTIYF | TGTGCCAGCAGTTTATTTTCGGGGGCTGGAAACACCATATATTTT | TRBV27 | - | - | TRBJ1-3
CASSPTGGTEAFF | TGCGCCAGCAGCCCGACAGGGGGAACTGAAGCTTTCTTT | TRBV10-1 | TRBD1 | - | TRBJ1-1
CASSPSPDRGQRTQYF | TGCGCCAGCAGCCCGTCCCCGGACAGGGGGCAACGGACCCAGTACTTC | TRBV4-1 | TRBD1 | - | TRBJ2-5
CASNPQDRYTEAFF | TGTGCCAGTAACCCTCAGGACAGGTACACTGAAGCTTTCTTT | TRBV19 | TRBD1 | - | TRBJ1-1
CASSSIGANTGELFF | TGTGCCAGCAGCTCAATAGGGGCTAACACCGGGGAGCTGTTTTTT | TRBV11-2 | - | - | TRBJ2-2
CSAVLSRRESDTQYF | TGCAGCGCCGTATTGTCGAGGCGGGAGTCAGATACGCAGTATTTT | TRBV29-1 | TRBD2 | - | TRBJ2-3
CASSLVGTVFGELFF | TGTGCCAGCAGCTTAGTGGGCACAGTCTTCGGGGAGCTGTTTTTT | TRBV7-9 | - | - | TRBJ2-2
CASSSLAGGLSYEQYF | TGTGCCAGCAGCTCCTTAGCGGGAGGGCTTTCCTACGAGCAGTACTTC | TRBV5-4 | TRBD2 | once | TRBJ2-7
CASSLEGTTTIYEQYF | TGTGCCAGCAGCTTAGAAGGCACCACGACAATCTACGAGCAGTACTTC | TRBV11-2 | - | - | TRBJ2-7
CASSPPWAGGTHEQFF | TGTGCCAGCTCACCACCGTGGGCAGGGGGCACCCATGAGCAGTTCTTC | TRBV18 | TRBD1 | - | TRBJ2-1
CASSGPRDRGFTNQPQHF | TGTGCCAGCAGTGGCCCCCGGGACAGGGGATTCACCAATCAGCCCCAGCATTTT | TRBV6-1 | TRBD1 | - | TRBJ1-5
CASSESDSGYNYNEQFF | TGTGCCAGCAGCGAGTCGGATAGCGGGTACAACTACAATGAGCAGTTCTTC | TRBV7-9 | TRBD2 | - | TRBJ2-1
CATSATDGISTDTQYF | TGTGCCACCAGTGCTACAGACGGAATTAGCACAGATACGCAGTATTTT | TRBV24-1 | - | - | TRBJ2-3
CASSNEGATGELFF | TGCGCCAGCAGCAATGAGGGAGCGACCGGGGAGCTGTTTTTT | TRBV5-1 | - | - | TRBJ2-2
CASSAQGSAYNSPLHF | TGTGCCAGCAGCGCCCAGGGTTCGGCCTATAATTCACCCCTCCACTTT | TRBV5-6 | - | - | TRBJ1-6
CASSSRTGGRGAFF | TGTGCCAGCAGCTCCCGGACAGGGGGCAGGGGAGCTTTCTTT | TRBV7-2 | TRBD1 | - | TRBJ1-1